This T cell receptor beta chain was identified during a study of cytomegalovirus exposure and HLA in healthy donors. PCR was performed using 60 Vbeta and 13 Jbeta primers. Only in-frame clones appear in the TCRdb table, and some are missing; sequencing was by immunoSEQ multiplex PCR. Its listing shows about 40,000 clones. Overall study findings and caveats: Cytomegalovirus-associated TCR beta chains were listed, numbering roughly 150. Fewer N-insertions (relative to the roughly 720-donor mean) were reportedly seen in an Asian-associated ancestry cluster in a later analysis. In a later analysis, V- and J-gene trimming of beta chains associated with a DCLRE1C missense variant, replicated independently.

On this clone itself: The antigen is undetermined.

V lost 2 bases to trimming and J lost 0 bases, with 11 bases between them. The germline CDR1 and CDR2 sequences are MGHRA and YSYEKL. The CDR3 length is 15 residues. The sample consisted of PBMCs. This sequence was found in a woman aged 25 to 39 in good health and CMV-seronegative. The J gene is TRBJ2-7, the V gene TRBV4-1; D ambiguous. The CDR3, as DNA: TGCGCCAGCAGCCAACGTCTGGTACTCTCCTACGAGCAGTACTTC. Translating gives CASSQRLVLSYEQYF.